The next 19 T cell receptor beta chains were all read from a single sample in a study of CD8+CD57+ T cells in acquired aplastic anemia. The study profiled TCR beta VDJ and CDR3 using genomic DNA as template. TCRdb reprocessed the reads via MiXCR and lists one record per CDR3 protein. In the table there are hundreds of thousands of distinct CDR3 sequences, 55% to 70% of which are singletons. Input material: sorted CD4+, CD8+, or CD8+CD57+ T cells (not recorded which) from PBMCs. Receptor source: a human donor in good health, serving as a control.

As regards this clonotype: The limits of the CDR3 on the DNA are not certain, so only TCRdb's listed CDR3 is given. The CDR3 reads CASSPRAGELFFEYF. The V and J genes are TRBV9 and TRBJ2-5; the table's D call of TRBD1 was not tested on the DNA. The CDR3 spans 15 amino acids, including both terminal residues. CDR1 and CDR2 from the germline V gene are SGDLS and YYNGEE.

The V gene is TRBV5-4, the J gene TRBJ1-6, with D maybe TRBD1 (5 bases). Trimming left V 7 bases short and J 10 bases short, with 18 bases between. The CDR3 has 14 residues. From germline, CDR1 is SGHNT and CDR2 YYREEE (reference sequence). As DNA, the CDR3 is TGTGCCAGCGGCCAAGAAGGGGAGTTCTCACCCCTCCACTTT. Translated: CASGQEGEFSPLHF.

The chain employs TRBV5-1 and TRBJ1-6; D perhaps matches TRBD1 (5 bases). Germline V gene sequence: CDR1 SGHRS, CDR2 YFSETQ. The CDR3 length is 14 residues. V lost 3 bases and J lost 8, with 12 bases in between. Written as DNA, the CDR3 is TGCGCCAGCAGCTGGGGCCGGGGTCATTCACCCCTCCACTTT. Amino acids: CASSWGRGHSPLHF.

The table lists this clonotype with many counts. The V call is TRBV5-1, the J call TRBJ1-6, with TRBD1 identical over 8 bases. There are 14 residues in the CDR3. Germline V lookup: CDR1 SGHRS, CDR2 YFSETQ. V lost 3 bases to trimming and J lost 6 bases; unmatched junction nucleotides: 2. CDR3 sequence (DNA): TGCGCCAGCAGCTCAGGACAGGGTAATTCACCCCTCCACTTT. It yields the protein CASSSGQGNSPLHF. Full variable domain (missing parts from reference TRBV5-1 and TRBJ1-6): KAGVTQTPRYLIKTRGQQVTLSCSPISGHRSVSWYQQTPGQGLQFLFEYFSETQRNKGNFPGRFSGRQFSNSRSEMNVSTLELGDSALYLCASSSGQGNSPLHFGNGTRLTVT.

This clonotype was detected once. The chain uses TRBV7-2 and TRBJ1-1; D is undetermined. Per the germline V gene, CDR1 is SGHTA and CDR2 is FQGNSA. This CDR3 region has 15 residues. Trimming took off 3 bases at V and 13 bases at J, with 24 bases between the two ends. The CDR3 protein is CASSLDTSTDTQYFF. CDR3 bases: TGTGCCAGCAGCTTGGATACTAGCACAGATACGCAGTATTTCTTT.

Comment on this clonotype: An end of the junction differs from the germline gene, which may be a read error. The gene calls are TRBV7-2 and TRBJ2-1; possibly TRBD1 for D (6 bases). The CDR3 is 13 amino acids. Germline CDR1 SGHTA, CDR2 FQGNSA. CDR3 DNA sequence: TGTGCCAGCAGGTCAAGACGGGACAATGAGGAGTTCTTC. It specifies CASRSRRDNEEFF.

This sequence joins TRBV7-3 and TRBJ2-3; a possible D gene is TRBD2 (6 bases). CDR1 is SGHTA and CDR2 is FQGTGA in the germline V gene. The CDR3 loop spans 15 amino acids. V lost 2 bases and J 6 bases, leaving 15 bases between the germline ends. The CDR3 coding sequence is TGTGCCAGCAGCTTAGTCGGCGGGGCGTCCGATACGCAGTATTTT. This encodes CASSLVGGASDTQYF.

The chain recombines TRBV7-9 with TRBJ1-4; D unclear. CDR1 is SEHNR and CDR2 is FQNEAQ in the germline V gene (reference sequence). Trimming took off 3 bases at V and 16 bases at J, with 21 bases between the two ends. This CDR3 is built from 14 residues. The DNA for the CDR3 is TGTGCCAGCAGCTTGGGCTACACCCACAATGAACAGTTTTTT. Its translation: CASSLGYTHNEQFF.

The chain recombines TRBV7-2 with TRBJ2-5; 13 bases align to TRBD2. V gave up 1 base and J gave up 7 bases; unmatched junction bases: 3. Germline CDR1 is SGHTA and CDR2 is FQGNSA. The CDR3 sequence is 15 residues long. The CDR3 DNA sequence: TGTGCCAGCAGCTTAGTACTAGCGGGGGGGACGACCCAGTACTTC. It specifies CASSLVLAGGTTQYF.

This clonotype appeared a single time. The chain joins TRBV7-2 to TRBJ1-2; D not certain. The germline gives CDR1 SGHTA, CDR2 FQGNSA. The CDR3 consists of 16 residues. The V and J ends lost 3 bases and 11 bases respectively, with 25 bases between them. This chain's CDR3 is CASSFVEEEYVGPYTF. CDR3 in DNA: TGTGCCAGCAGCTTCGTCGAGGAGGAGTACGTTGGTCCGTACACCTTC.

The table lists this clonotype with many counts. The chain is built from TRBV20-1 and TRBJ1-1, with unresolved D. Germline CDR1 and CDR2: DFQATT and SNEGSKA (reference sequence). The V gene lost 2 bases and the J gene lost 0 bases, with 10 bases spanning the gap. The CDR3 has 14 amino acids. Here the CDR3 DNA reads TGCAGTGCTAGAACCCCATCCATGAACACTGAAGCTTTCTTT. This encodes CSARTPSMNTEAFF.

V gene TRBV5-5 combines with J gene TRBJ1-6; D might be TRBD1 (5 bases). This CDR3 spans 16 amino acids. Per the germline V gene, CDR1 is SGHKS and CDR2 is YYEKEE (reference sequence). The V end lost 10 bases, the J end lost 6 bases, and 23 bases lay between the germline ends. CDR3 bases: TGTGCCCGCTCGGCCGGTGACAGAAGCCGTAATTCACCCCTCCACTTT. Residues: CARSAGDRSRNSPLHF.

V gene TRBV2 combines with J gene TRBJ1-2, with D unclear. Germline assignment: CDR1 SNHLY and CDR2 FYNNEI. The CDR3 is 10 residues long. V shed 5 bases and J shed 6 bases, with 4 bases lying between them. CDR3 sequence (DNA): TGTGCCAGCAGTATGGATGGCTACACCTTC. It encodes CASSMDGYTF.

Points on this clonotype: The CDR3 end shows no conserved phenylalanine or tryptophan, and so a read error is likely. The limits of the CDR3 on the DNA are not certain, so only TCRdb's listed CDR3 is given. The chain recombines TRBV7-4 with TRBJ1-1; no check of the table's D call, TRBD1, against the DNA was made. Termini included, the CDR3 measures 13 amino acids. The germline CDR1 and CDR2 sequences are SGHVT and SQSDAQ. This chain's CDR3 is CASSLERGAEASC.

The gene calls are TRBV5-5 and TRBJ2-1, with a possible D match to TRBD2 (6 bases). The germline V and J ends were trimmed by 7 bases and 4 bases, with 18 bases remaining between them. Germline-derived CDR1 and CDR2 are SGHKS and YYEKEE (reference sequence). This CDR3 comprises 15 residues. CDR3 region: CASGQAGSGYNEQFF. The CDR3 coding sequence is TGTGCCAGCGGACAAGCCGGAAGCGGGTACAATGAGCAGTTCTTC.

Remarks on this clonotype: One junction end does not reproduce the germline sequence, and a read error may be involved. The genes are TRBV5-1 and TRBJ2-3; tentative D call: TRBD2 (5 bases). This CDR3 is built from 11 residues. The germline V gene encodes CDR1 SGHRS and CDR2 YFSETQ. This chain's CDR3 is CASSLDRSGTF. The CDR3 region has the DNA TGCGCCAGCAGCTTGGATCGCAGCGGAACTTTT.

This clonotype was counted many times. V gene TRBV7-9 combines with J gene TRBJ2-6, with unresolved D. Germline CDR1 and CDR2: SEHNR and FQNEAQ (reference sequence). The CDR3 extends over 18 amino acids. Trimming removed 6 bases from V and 0 bases from J, with 18 bases in between. CDR3 DNA sequence: TGTGCCAGCAGGTTCGGCAGGCGCCAACACTCTGGGGCCAACGTCCTGACTTTC. This gives the protein CASRFGRRQHSGANVLTF.

Note on this clonotype: At one end the junction does not follow the germline gene, possibly because of a read error. The chain links TRBV19 to TRBJ1-6; no clear D gene. This CDR3 is 15 amino acids long. Germline V gene lookup returns CDR1 LNHDA and CDR2 SQIVND (reference sequence). The DNA for the CDR3 is TGTGCCAGTAGTAGGTACCGGTACAGCAATTCACTCCACTACTTT. Residues: CASSRYRYSNSLHYF.

The chain links TRBV5-1 to TRBJ1-2; 9 nucleotides line up with TRBD1. CDR3 size: 13 residues. Per germline, CDR1 SGHRS and CDR2 YFSETQ. Trimming cost V 2 bases and J 8 bases; bases outside gene matches: 4. CDR3 bases: TGCGCCAGCAGCTTTACAGGGGGCTACGGCTACACCTTC. Encoded protein: CASSFTGGYGYTF.